This T cell receptor beta chain was recovered during a study of cytomegalovirus exposure and HLA in healthy donors. Trimming stripped 1 base from V and 7 bases from J, with 7 bases between. The CDR3 has 12 amino acids. Germline V gives CDR1 SGHAT, CDR2 FQNNGV. In the PCR, 60 Vbeta and 13 Jbeta primers were used. Sequenced by immunoSEQ multiplex PCR; TCRdb stores in-frame clones only, minus some. In the table there are around 100,000 clones, around three quarters of which are singletons. This chain joins TRBV11-2 and TRBJ1-2; D gene ambiguous. This receptor was identified in a woman between 18 and 29 years old in good health and CMV-seropositive. Sequencing was done on a sample of PBMCs. The CDR3: CASSLGPSGYTF. CDR3 DNA: TGTGCCAGCAGCTTAGGGCCCAGTGGCTACACCTTC.